The clone carrying this TCR beta chain has just one count. The data were obtained in a study of shared clonotypes between healthy human individuals. For the study at large: Plates per donor: three CD4 naive, three CD4 memory, two CD8 naive, one CD8 memory.

CD45RO-negative, CCR7-positively selected cells formed the naive CD8 fraction, excluding terminally differentiated effector memory CD45RA+ cells. CDR1 SEHNR and CDR2 FQNEAQ come from the germline V gene (reference sequence). The CDR3 length is 14 residues. Trimming took 5 bases from V and 1 from J; bases not matched to a gene: 2. This table comes from immunoSEQ multiplex PCR, and its TCRdb copy is limited to in-frame clones, with some not included. This table has under 2,000,000 clones, roughly 95% appearing once. The chain carries TRBV7-9 and TRBJ2-5; TRBD2 aligns across 9 bases. Sample: naive CD8+ T cells sorted from blood. The clonotype originates from a man aged 18 to 29 in good health. The CDR3 region has the DNA TGTGCCAGCAGCCATAGCGGGAGCCAAGAGACCCAGTACTTC. As protein: CASSHSGSQETQYF.